This TCR beta chain was documented in a study of CD8 T cells in Susac syndrome. From germline, CDR1 is SGHNT and CDR2 YYREEE (reference sequence). Trimming at V came to 0 bases and at J to 0 bases, leaving 12 bases not matched to a gene. The CDR3 covers 21 residues. The authors carried out high-throughput sequencing of TCR beta. They applied it to CD8+ and CD4+ T cells obtained from blood. The RNA input was about 0.45 to 1 ug, and it was reverse transcribed with random hexamers. TCRdb processed the immunoSEQ multiplex PCR reads anew with MiXCR; each CDR3 protein has one entry. The data show about 130,000 distinct CDR3 sequences, about 95% seen once.

This receptor was taken from a human donor in good health. The chain couples TRBV5-4 to TRBJ2-3, with TRBD2 identical over 14 bases. Sequencing was done on a sample of CD4+ T cells from PBMCs. The CDR3 region is CASSLGPGTSGRGSSTDTQYF. The CDR3 DNA is TGTGCCAGCAGCTTGGGGCCCGGGACTAGCGGGAGAGGATCTAGCACAGATACGCAGTATTTT.